This TCR beta chain was observed in a study of blood T cell repertoires in COVID-19. Some clones are missing from TCRdb's copy, which holds only in-frame ones; the method was immunoSEQ multiplex PCR. Among approximately 210,000 clones listed, approximately 91% were seen once. The J segment lost 5 bases and the V segment lost 2 bases, leaving 9 bases of the junction unmatched. CDR3 length: 15 amino acids. Looked up from germline, CDR1 is MNHEY and CDR2 is SVGAGI. The chain employs TRBV6-5 and TRBJ2-7; 7 bases map to TRBD1. The material sequenced was peripheral blood. This clonotype was obtained from a woman between 35 and 50 years old who had recovered from COVID-19. The CDR3 coding sequence is TGTGCCAGCAGTTACACTACAGGGGCTTTGAACGAGCAGTACTTC. Its protein is CASSYTTGALNEQYF.